This TCR beta chain is drawn from a study of OX40 agonist ivuxolimab in advanced cancers. General notes on the study: Ivuxolimab, which targeted the costimulatory receptor OX40 (CD134), was an agonistic, fully human IgG2 monoclonal antibody. Intravenous ivuxolimab was administered to patients every 2 weeks at six dose levels: 0.01, 0.1, 0.3, 1.5, 3 and 10 mg/kg. Of the roughly 53 patients in dose escalation, about 20 had hepatocellular carcinoma, some 15 had melanoma, 9 had renal cell carcinoma and 9 had head and neck cancer. A male proportion of around 83% and a mean age of about 60 years, ranging from about 23 to 90, were recorded for the dose-escalation cohort. Prior anti-PD-1, anti-PD-L1 or anti-CTLA-4 therapy was permitted, and checkpoint inhibitors had been received by about 44% of dose-escalation patients. Three dose-escalation patients achieved partial responses, one with hepatocellular carcinoma and two with cutaneous melanoma. Peripheral TCRbeta sequencing aimed to test whether ivuxolimab altered TCR sequence diversity and caused clonal T-cell expansion. The paper describes the monotherapy dose-escalation part (N of about 52 patients) of the phase I trial of ivuxolimab.

Results the study describes overall, beyond this receptor: Low levels of normalized T-cell clonal expansion were also seen in some patients who did not respond. Antigen specificity was not determined for the clonally expanded peripheral T cells. After ivuxolimab, expanded clones were on average more numerous among CD8+ T cells than among CD4+ T cells. At doses of 0.1 to 3.0 mg/kg, clonal expansion of both CD4+ and CD8+ T cells in blood was seen between baseline and week 6. Partial responders in the 0.1-3.0 mg/kg groups had among the lowest normalized peripheral clonal expansion, especially among CD8+ T cells.

The trial excluded patients who had a history of autoimmune disease or were on systemic immunosuppression. Peripheral blood for TCR sequencing was drawn from every dose cohort at baseline, at cycle 4 day 1 and at cycle 7 day 1. The samples were taken from a phase I, first-in-human, multicenter, open-label dose-escalation trial of ivuxolimab. Adults with locally advanced or metastatic melanoma, renal cell carcinoma, hepatocellular carcinoma or head and neck squamous cell carcinoma were enrolled in the trial. CD4+ and CD8+ T cells were sorted separately from peripheral blood before TCR sequencing. Genomic DNA was isolated from the sorted cells so that the TCRbeta CDR3 region could be sequenced. The immunoSEQ Assay was used to sequence the TCRbeta CDR3 regions. Entries here come from immuneACCESS through TCRdb and include only in-frame sequences with V and J called. Some clones fail to appear in such tables; in the studies checked, an unresolved V gene covers under half of the shortfall, and the cause of the remainder is unknown. The sample yields about 79,000 clones; around 90% were counted once. In total, the top ten clones hold more than 5.5% of the sample.

Taken from the germline V gene, the CDR1 and CDR2 loops are MDHEN and SYDVKM. Counted from cysteine to phenylalanine, this CDR3 has 14 amino acids. The read is trimmed to its CDR3 DNA, 42 bases read in frame from base 1. V is shortened by 7 bases, J by 1 base, and the region joining them spans 11 bases. Regarding this clone: Its target antigen remains unknown. No base quality values were provided; no much bigger clone lies one nucleotide off.

Sequences were derived from CD4+ or CD8+ T cells sorted from blood, sampled in a trial of the OX40 agonist ivuxolimab. The sequence joins TRBV28 to TRBJ1-5, with no confidently assigned D gene. This sequence originates from an adult with an advanced solid tumor such as melanoma, head and neck, liver or kidney cancer. The CDR3 reads CASMRRVSNQPQHF. The nucleotide sequence is given as TGTGCCAGCATGAGGCGAGTCAGCAATCAGCCCCAGCATTTT.